A single sample gave rise to the 30 T cell receptor beta chains below, sequenced in a study of beta chain features in type 1 diabetes. Expressed TCRB transcripts got sequenced, as all isolated RNA was reverse transcribed. TCRdb's table, derived via immunoSEQ multiplex PCR, lists solely in-frame clones and lacks some. Altogether a few hundred thousand clones are present, around 15% being singletons, with the ten largest covering roughly 0.019%. Sample: naive CD4+ T cells from blood. The receptors stem from a woman aged 18-35 years in good health.

The chain uses TRBV4-1 and TRBJ1-4; tentative D call: TRBD1 (5 bases). Germline V gene data show CDR1 as MGHRA and CDR2 as YSYEKL. This CDR3 has 15 amino acids. Trimming cost V 2 bases and J 7 bases, with 14 bases left between them. CDR3 sequence: CASSQPRVGSEKLFF. The CDR3 DNA reads TGCGCCAGCAGCCAACCCAGGGTGGGTAGTGAAAAACTGTTTTTT.

This clone was counted a few times. The rearrangement links TRBV25-1 to TRBJ2-7, with D tentatively TRBD1 (6 bases). In germline, CDR1 is MGHDK, CDR2 SYGVNS. The CDR3 has 15 residues. The V gene lost 1 base and the J gene lost 3 bases, with 13 bases spanning the gap. This CDR3 is CASSESTGSYYEQYF. CDR3 nucleotides: TGTGCCAGCAGTGAATCTACAGGGTCATACTACGAGCAGTACTTC.

V usage is TRBV25-1 and J usage is TRBJ2-3, with a tentative D call TRBD1 (6 bases). V shed 9 bases and J shed 5 bases, with 15 bases lying between them. There are 13 residues in the CDR3. Germline CDR1 reads MGHDK; CDR2 reads SYGVNS. CDR3 sequence reads: CASAGAGVDTQYF. CDR3 nucleotides: TGTGCCAGTGCTGGGGCAGGGGTAGATACGCAGTATTTT.

This clone was recorded a few times. The chain employs TRBV7-6 and TRBJ2-4, with 8 positions matching TRBD1. Germline CDR1 SGHVS, CDR2 FNYEAQ. V lost 5 bases to trimming and J lost 5 bases; unmatched junction nucleotides: 5. This CDR3 has 14 residues. CDR3 DNA sequence: TGTGCCAGCAGCCGGACAGGGAAGGAAAACATTCAGTACTTC. Amino acids: CASSRTGKENIQYF.

This clone was detected a few times. The chain employs TRBV9 and TRBJ2-7; D may be TRBD2 (6 bases). The germline V gene has CDR1 SGDLS and CDR2 YYNGEE. The CDR3 runs 16 residues. The V and J ends lost 4 bases and 4 bases respectively, with 21 bases between them. The CDR3, as DNA: TGTGCCAGCAGCCCCCTCCCAACGGGAGTAGTGTACGAGCAGTACTTC. Residues: CASSPLPTGVVYEQYF.

The table lists this clone with a few counts. The chain carries TRBV5-6 and TRBJ1-4; D gene unclear. Germline values: CDR1 SGHDT, CDR2 YYEEEE. Trimming left V 0 bases short and J 8 bases short, with 11 bases between. CDR3 size: 14 residues. The CDR3 nucleotides are TGTGCCAGCAGCTTGGAGACTATGGAAGAAAAACTGTTTTTT. This sequence encodes CASSLETMEEKLFF.

This clone turned up a few times. The CDR3 DNA follows: TGTGCCAGCAGCTTGATCGGACAGATCAACTATGGCTACACCTTC. Its translation is CASSLIGQINYGYTF. This chain connects TRBV5-4 to TRBJ1-2, with D maybe TRBD1 (6 bases). This CDR3 contains 15 residues. Germline V lookup: CDR1 SGHNT, CDR2 YYREEE (reference sequence). The V gene lost 1 base and the J gene lost 2 bases, with 12 bases spanning the gap. Based on the CDR3 plus reference TRBV5-4 and TRBJ1-2, the full variable domain is ETGVTQSPTHLIKTRGQQVTLRCSSQSGHNTVSWYQQALGQGPQFIFQYYREEENGRGNFPPRFSGLQFPNYSSELNVNALELDDSALYLCASSLIGQINYGYTFGSGTRLTVV.

J is TRBJ2-1 and V is TRBV5-4, with 7 positions matching TRBD2. The V gene end was trimmed by 3 bases and the J gene end by 12 bases; junction bases not matched to a gene: 15. The CDR3 length is 15 residues. Germline V lookup: CDR1 SGHNT, CDR2 YYREEE (reference sequence). In nucleotides, the CDR3 is TGTGCCAGCAGCTCTGGAGGGACTACAAATCAAGGGCAGTTCTTC. Its protein product is CASSSGGTTNQGQFF.

This clone appeared a few times. The V and J genes are TRBV11-3 and TRBJ2-1; 10 bases map to TRBD2. Germline V lookup: CDR1 SGHNT, CDR2 YENEEA. The CDR3 sequence is 14 residues long. The V and J ends lost 5 bases and 10 bases, in that order; junction bases with no gene match: 8. The CDR3 DNA sequence: TGTGCCAGCAGCCCCCGCAGCGGGAGGGAAGAGCAGTTCTTC. Translation gives CASSPRSGREEQFF.

This clone has more than one count but fewer than ten. V is TRBV5-6 and J is TRBJ2-2; D may be TRBD2 (6 bases). Germline loops: CDR1 SGHDT, CDR2 YYEEEE. This CDR3 region has 14 residues. V lost 5 bases to trimming and J lost 9 bases, with 17 bases between them. CDR3 residues: CASSLGLTGRELFF. In DNA form, the CDR3 reads TGTGCCAGCAGTCTGGGACTCACAGGCCGGGAGCTGTTTTTT.

In this sample, this clone turned up a few times. The rearrangement joins TRBV28 to TRBJ2-7; TRBD2 aligns across 7 bases. The CDR3 length is 14 residues. V lost 5 bases and J lost 3; bases outside the gene matches: 7. Germline loops: CDR1 MDHEN, CDR2 SYDVKM. Written as DNA, the CDR3 is TGTGCCAGCAGTCCCCCCCAGCGGGACTACGAGCAGTACTTC. This codes for CASSPPQRDYEQYF.

This clone was observed a handful of times. In the same sample, other DNA sequences code for this CDR3. This sequence joins TRBV19 and TRBJ1-5; no firm D call. The CDR3 runs 13 residues. Germline CDR1 LNHDA, CDR2 SQIVND (reference sequence). V was pared by 2 bases and J by 3 bases, with 5 bases between. CDR3 in amino acids: CASSIQSNQPQHF. CDR3 nucleotide sequence: TGTGCCAGTAGTATACAGTCCAATCAGCCCCAGCATTTT.

The table lists this clone with a few counts. The chain employs TRBV7-2 and TRBJ2-7; 10 nucleotides line up with TRBD2. CDR1 SGHTA and CDR2 FQGNSA come from the germline V gene. The CDR3 contains 15 residues. The trim removed 5 bases at V and 4 bases at J, leaving 8 bases unmatched. Written as DNA, the CDR3 is TGTGCCAGCAGCCCTCGGACTAGCGGTTTATACGAGCAGTACTTC. It encodes CASSPRTSGLYEQYF. The complete variable domain, with remaining parts taken from reference TRBV7-2 and TRBJ2-7, reads GAGVSQSPSNKVTEKGKDVELRCDPISGHTALYWYRQSLGQGLEFLIYFQGNSAPDKSGLPSDRFSAERTGGSVSTLTIQRTQQEDSAVYLCASSPRTSGLYEQYFGPGTRLTVT.

The V call is TRBV7-3, the J call TRBJ2-7, with 7 bases that match TRBD2. Losses at the gene ends were 5 bases for V and 0 bases for J; bases not matched to a gene: 4. Looked up from germline, CDR1 is SGHTA and CDR2 is FQGTGA. The CDR3 contains 14 residues. In DNA, the CDR3 is TGTGCCAGCAGCGCAATAGCGGGCTCCTACGAGCAGTACTTC. This encodes CASSAIAGSYEQYF.

V gene TRBV4-3 combines with J gene TRBJ1-4, with D possibly being TRBD1 (5 bases). The CDR3 spans 15 residues. Trimming took 2 bases from V and 4 from J, leaving 11 bases between them. Germline V CDR1 and CDR2: LGHNA, YSLEER. In nucleotides, the CDR3 is TGCGCCAGCAGCCAACGCTGGGGGGATAATGAAAAACTGTTTTTT. This translates into CASSQRWGDNEKLFF.

The rearrangement links TRBV7-2 to TRBJ1-2, with D possibly being TRBD1 (5 bases). CDR3 length: 13 residues. The V gene lost 6 bases and the J gene lost 4 bases, with 12 bases spanning the gap. Germline V lookup: CDR1 SGHTA, CDR2 FQGNSA. The CDR3 loop reads CASSSTVLYGYTF. CDR3 DNA: TGTGCCAGCAGTTCGACAGTACTCTATGGCTACACCTTC.

CDR3: CASSSSPDRGRYNEQFF. CDR3 in DNA: TGTGCCAGCAGTTCATCCCCGGACAGGGGGCGTTACAATGAGCAGTTCTTC. The chain is built from TRBV27 and TRBJ2-1; TRBD1 aligns across 11 bases. The germline gives CDR1 MNHEY, CDR2 SMNVEV (reference sequence). The CDR3 covers 17 residues. With 4 bases clipped from V and 4 bases from J, the junction kept 9 bases outside the gene matches.

This chain connects TRBV11-3 to TRBJ2-1; D gene uncertain. V was pared by 3 bases and J by 5 bases, with 5 bases between. This CDR3 region has 12 residues. Germline assignment: CDR1 SGHNT and CDR2 YENEEA. CDR3 nucleotide sequence: TGTGCCAGCAGCTTCATCCACAATGAGCAGTTCTTC. This gives the protein CASSFIHNEQFF.

The chain is built from TRBV5-6 and TRBJ2-5; possibly TRBD1 for D (7 bases). V dropped 4 bases and J dropped 7 bases, with 14 bases sitting between them. The CDR3 extends over 13 amino acids. From germline, CDR1 is SGHDT and CDR2 YYEEEE. This CDR3 is CASSRRDSPTQYF. CDR3 nucleotide sequence: TGTGCCAGCAGCCGGAGGGACAGCCCGACCCAGTACTTC.

This rearrangement joins TRBV5-1 to TRBJ2-1, with 7 bases matching TRBD1. The CDR3 has 16 amino acids. Germline loops: CDR1 SGHRS, CDR2 YFSETQ. The junction had 9 bases not matched to a gene; V was cut back by 2 bases and J by 4 bases. The DNA of the CDR3 is TGCGCCAGCAGCTTTGACACAGGGGAATCATACAATGAGCAGTTCTTC. This gives the protein CASSFDTGESYNEQFF.

This clone was detected only a few times. The chain combines TRBV28 with TRBJ2-7; 13 nucleotides agree with TRBD2. The CDR3 consists of 15 residues. J lost 4 bases, V lost 6 bases, and 6 bases had no gene match. Germline CDR1 is MDHEN and CDR2 is SYDVKM. CDR3 sequence reads: CASSPGTSGVYEQYF. For the CDR3, the DNA is TGTGCCAGCAGCCCCGGGACTAGCGGGGTTTACGAGCAGTACTTC.

This clone turned up a few times. The CDR3 DNA follows: TGTGCCTGGAGTGTGTCGGGGTCTGAAAAACTGTTTTTT. This translates into CAWSVSGSEKLFF. The J gene is TRBJ1-4, the V gene TRBV30, with D unresolved. Germline CDR1 and CDR2: GTSNPN and SVGIG (reference sequence). This CDR3 contains 13 residues. V lost 0 bases, J lost 7 bases, and 9 bases lay in between.

This clone was seen more than once but under ten times. This chain uses TRBV28 with TRBJ2-3, with TRBD2 matching over 7 bases. With V trimmed by 2 bases and J by 3 bases, 8 bases remained unmatched. Germline values: CDR1 MDHEN, CDR2 SYDVKM. The CDR3 extends over 16 amino acids. The CDR3 sequence is CASSLIGSGRTDTQYF. For the CDR3, the DNA is TGTGCCAGCAGTTTAATAGGTAGCGGGCGGACAGATACGCAGTATTTT.

V is TRBV30 and J is TRBJ1-2, with D hard to call. The germline gives CDR1 GTSNPN, CDR2 SVGIG (reference sequence). Trimming stripped 0 bases from V and 5 bases from J, with 10 bases between. This CDR3 has 13 amino acids. CDR3: CAWSVWGGYGYTF. In nucleotides, the CDR3 is TGTGCCTGGAGTGTTTGGGGAGGGTATGGCTACACCTTC.

This sequence joins TRBV7-3 and TRBJ2-7; 8 bases match TRBD2. The CDR3 extends over 15 amino acids. J gave up 5 bases and V 0 bases, and 6 bases lay outside the gene matches. Germline V gene lookup returns CDR1 SGHTA and CDR2 FQGTGA. Written as DNA, the CDR3 is TGTGCCAGCAGCTTAACAGCGGGAGTCCCCCACGAGCAGTACTTC. This codes for CASSLTAGVPHEQYF.

Only a few counts were recorded for this clone. J is TRBJ1-1 and V is TRBV30, with D possibly TRBD1 on 5 matching bases. Germline CDR1 GTSNPN, CDR2 SVGIG (reference sequence). The CDR3 covers 11 residues. The CDR3 sequence: CAGRAWAEAFF. The CDR3 DNA sequence: TGTGCAGGCAGGGCCTGGGCTGAAGCTTTCTTT.

This clone has a handful of counts. The V and J genes are TRBV9 and TRBJ2-4; D possibly corresponds to TRBD1 (6 bases). The germline gives CDR1 SGDLS, CDR2 YYNGEE. The ends were cut back, 2 bases at V and 9 bases at J, with 18 bases in the middle. The CDR3 extends over 15 amino acids. The CDR3 is CASSVSATQGSIQYF. CDR3 nucleotides: TGTGCCAGCAGCGTGTCAGCGACCCAGGGGAGCATTCAGTACTTC.

This chain links TRBV5-4 with TRBJ1-1, with a possible D match to TRBD1 (6 bases). V gave up 3 bases and J gave up 11 bases, with 14 bases separating them. The CDR3 consists of 12 residues. The germline V gene has CDR1 SGHNT and CDR2 YYREEE (reference sequence). The CDR3 protein is CASSSQGRWAFF. In DNA, the CDR3 is TGTGCCAGCAGCTCCCAGGGGCGCTGGGCTTTCTTT. The whole variable domain, remainder taken from reference TRBV5-4 and TRBJ1-1, is ETGVTQSPTHLIKTRGQQVTLRCSSQSGHNTVSWYQQALGQGPQFIFQYYREEENGRGNFPPRFSGLQFPNYSSELNVNALELDDSALYLCASSSQGRWAFFGQGTRLTVV.

This clone was recorded a few times. The V gene is TRBV28, the J gene TRBJ2-3; maybe TRBD2 (6 bases). Trimming shortened V by 5 bases and J by 2 bases, and 11 bases separated the two germline ends. Germline V CDR1 and CDR2: MDHEN, SYDVKM. The CDR3 extends over 14 amino acids. DNA for the CDR3: TGTGCCAGCAGTCTTGGGACTTTCACAGATACGCAGTATTTT. This gives the protein CASSLGTFTDTQYF. The variable domain in full, completed from reference TRBV28 and TRBJ2-3, reads DVKVTQSSRYLVKRTGEKVFLECVQDMDHENMFWYRQDPGLGLRLIYFSYDVKMKEKGDIPEGYSVSREKKERFSLILESASTNQTSMYLCASSLGTFTDTQYFGPGTRLTVL.

The genes are TRBV28 and TRBJ2-3; TRBD2 matches at 7 bases. CDR3 length: 15 residues. Trimming took 6 bases from V and 4 from J; bases not matched to a gene: 10. The V gene's germline CDR1 is MDHEN and CDR2 SYDVKM. The CDR3 DNA follows: TGTGCCAGCAGCTCTCCGGGACTAATGTCAGATACGCAGTATTTT. This translates into CASSSPGLMSDTQYF.